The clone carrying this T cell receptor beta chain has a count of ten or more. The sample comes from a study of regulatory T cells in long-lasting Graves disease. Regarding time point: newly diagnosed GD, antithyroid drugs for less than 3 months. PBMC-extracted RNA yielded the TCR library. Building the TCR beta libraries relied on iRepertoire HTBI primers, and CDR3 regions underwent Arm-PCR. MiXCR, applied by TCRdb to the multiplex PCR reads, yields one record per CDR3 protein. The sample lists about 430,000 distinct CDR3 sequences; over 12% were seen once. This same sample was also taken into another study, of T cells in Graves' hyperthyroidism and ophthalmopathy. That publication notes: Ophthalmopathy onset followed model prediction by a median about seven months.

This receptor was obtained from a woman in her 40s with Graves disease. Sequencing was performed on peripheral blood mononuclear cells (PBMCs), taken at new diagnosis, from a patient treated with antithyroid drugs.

CDR3 protein: CASARGGGRETQYF. The CDR3 DNA reads as TGTGCCAGCGCTCGGGGGGGGGGTCGAGAGACCCAGTACTTC. J is TRBJ2-5 and V is TRBV12-3 or TRBV12-4; TRBD2 matches at 8 bases. The J segment lost 4 bases and the V segment lost 8 bases, leaving 9 bases of the junction unmatched. The CDR3 spans 14 residues.